The 7 T cell receptor beta chains below come from one sample, sequenced in a study of T cells after yellow fever vaccination. TCRdb reprocessed the 5' RACE reads with MiXCR, giving one entry per CDR3 protein. The sample lists approximately 600,000 distinct CDR3 sequences, over 9% occurring once. The sequences come from PBMCs, collected on the day of the yellow fever booster vaccination. These receptors were taken from a man aged 30 to 45 who received the YFV17D yellow fever vaccine.

CDR3 protein: CSARPTGVADTQYF. CDR3 nucleotides: TGCAGTGCTAGGCCGACAGGGGTGGCAGATACGCAGTATTTT. The chain carries TRBV20-1 and TRBJ2-3; TRBD1 matches 8 bases. The V segment lost 3 bases and the J segment 4 bases; nucleotides outside the gene matches: 6. Germline V lookup: CDR1 DFQATT, CDR2 SNEGSKA (reference sequence). The CDR3 contains 14 residues.

The chain combines TRBV18 with TRBJ2-2; D might be TRBD2 (5 bases). V lost 3 bases, J lost 6 bases, and 11 bases lay in between. This CDR3 has 14 residues. The germline gives CDR1 KGHSH, CDR2 LQKENI. This CDR3 is CASSPSLEAGELFF. The CDR3 bases are TGTGCCAGCTCACCGTCTCTGGAGGCCGGGGAGCTGTTTTTT.

The chain has TRBV19 and TRBJ1-4; 10 nucleotides align to TRBD1. The V and J ends lost 9 bases and 4 bases, in that order; junction bases with no gene match: 2. The CDR3 is 13 amino acids. CDR1 and CDR2 from the germline V gene are LNHDA and SQIVND (reference sequence). Written as DNA, the CDR3 is TGTGCCAGCCGGACAGGGGGTAATGAAAAACTGTTTTTT. Translated, it gives CASRTGGNEKLFF.

The chain recombines TRBV10-3 with TRBJ1-6; possibly TRBD1 for D (6 bases). CDR1 is ENHRY and CDR2 is SYGVKD in the germline V gene. Trimming left V 3 bases short and J 9 bases short, with 18 bases between. The CDR3 loop spans 16 amino acids. CDR3 sequence reads: CAISDTGTFGTSPLHF. CDR3 sequence (DNA): TGTGCCATCAGTGATACCGGGACATTCGGTACTTCACCCCTCCACTTT.

This clonotype appeared a few times. The rearrangement links TRBV24-1 to TRBJ2-5, with D unclear. V was pared by 4 bases and J by 5 bases, with 16 bases between. The CDR3 is 15 amino acids. The germline V gene has CDR1 KGHDR and CDR2 SFDVKD. The CDR3 loop is CATSDPRTEGETQYF. DNA of the CDR3: TGTGCCACCAGTGACCCACGGACCGAAGGGGAGACCCAGTACTTC.

The chain uses TRBV10-3 and TRBJ2-3; D may be TRBD2 (6 bases). Trimming shortened V by 10 bases and J by 0 bases, and 14 bases separated the two germline ends. Germline lookup yields CDR1 ENHRY and CDR2 SYGVKD. The length of the CDR3 is 14 residues. In DNA, the CDR3 is TGTGCCACCCGACCTAGCGCTAGCACAGATACGCAGTATTTT. This gives the protein CATRPSASTDTQYF.

This clonotype has only a few counts. The chain carries TRBV24-1 and TRBJ2-7; 9 bases agree with TRBD1. Germline loops: CDR1 KGHDR, CDR2 SFDVKD. V gave up 3 bases and J gave up 0 bases; unmatched junction bases: 5. The CDR3 is 16 residues long. CDR3 loop: CATSDATGGDSYEQYF. The CDR3 DNA follows: TGTGCCACCAGTGATGCGACAGGGGGGGACTCCTACGAGCAGTACTTC.